This TCR beta chain was sequenced during a study of shared clonotypes between healthy human individuals. Study information: Researchers drew samples from two women and a few men aged 18 to 49. Per donor, CD8 memory used one plate, CD8 naive used two, CD4 memory used three and CD4 naive used three. Whole-study findings and limits: Rarefaction revealed incomplete sorted-subset sequencing despite large depth.

CDR1 is SGDLS and CDR2 is YYNGEE in the germline V gene. Trimming removed 4 bases at V and 8 bases at J, with 21 bases between. This CDR3 has 15 amino acids. TCRdb keeps only in-frame clones here, not all; method: immunoSEQ multiplex PCR. The sample consists of roughly 2.2 million clones, more than 85% of them appearing once. This clone occurred once. What it binds is not known. All donors qualified as healthy HIV-negative adults and had experienced no recent acute infections or vaccinations. The chain combines TRBV9 with TRBJ1-2; unclear D gene. Sequences were obtained from naive CD4+ T cells from PBMCs. As to subset: CD45RA+ positively selected. This receptor was taken from a man aged 18 to 30 in good health. Some clones in this sample may be carry-over from other donors' samples. The CDR3 here is CASSPRREGGGGYTF. The CDR3 nucleotides read TGTGCCAGCAGCCCGAGAAGGGAAGGCGGTGGGGGCTACACCTTC.